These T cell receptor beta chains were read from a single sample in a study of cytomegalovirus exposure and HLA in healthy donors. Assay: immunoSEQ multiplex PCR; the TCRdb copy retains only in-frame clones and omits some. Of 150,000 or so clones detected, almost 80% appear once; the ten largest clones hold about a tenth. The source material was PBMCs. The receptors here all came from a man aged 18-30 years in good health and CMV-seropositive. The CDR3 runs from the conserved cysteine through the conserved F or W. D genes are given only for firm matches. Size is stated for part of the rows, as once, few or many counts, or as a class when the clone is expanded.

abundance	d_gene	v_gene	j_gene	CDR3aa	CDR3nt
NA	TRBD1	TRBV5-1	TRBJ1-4	CASSLGDRGNEKLFF	TGCGCCAGCAGCTTGGGGGACAGGGGAAATGAAAAACTGTTTTTT
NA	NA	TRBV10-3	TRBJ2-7	CAISVGTGTYEQYF	TGTGCCATCAGCGTAGGAACAGGGACCTACGAGCAGTACTTC
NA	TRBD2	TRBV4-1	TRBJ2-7	CASSPGLAGGEQYF	TGCGCCAGCAGCCCCGGGCTAGCGGGAGGCGAGCAGTACTTC
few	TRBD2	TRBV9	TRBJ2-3	CASSPRGRASGSPDTQYF	TGTGCCAGCAGCCCAAGAGGTAGGGCTAGCGGGAGCCCAGATACGCAGTATTTT
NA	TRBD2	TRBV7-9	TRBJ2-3	CASTGGRAPDTQYF	TGTGCCAGCACGGGCGGGAGGGCCCCAGATACGCAGTATTTT
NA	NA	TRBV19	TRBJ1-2	CASTSPVGGYTF	TGTGCCAGTACCTCGCCCGTCGGGGGCTACACCTTC
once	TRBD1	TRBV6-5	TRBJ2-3	CASSLLGQVSTDTQYF	TGTGCCAGCAGTTTGTTGGGACAGGTTAGCACAGATACGCAGTATTTT
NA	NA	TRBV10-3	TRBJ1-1	CAISESGRWNTEAFF	TGTGCCATCAGTGAGTCGGGGAGGTGGAACACTGAAGCTTTCTTT
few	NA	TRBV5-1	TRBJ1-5	CASSPTGNQPQHF	TGCGCCAGCAGCCCGACAGGAAATCAGCCCCAGCATTTT
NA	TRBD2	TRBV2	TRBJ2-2	CASSDGLVGDPNTGELFF	TGTGCCAGCAGCGATGGACTAGTGGGGGATCCGAACACCGGGGAGCTGTTTTTT
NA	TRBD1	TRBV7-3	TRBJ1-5	CASSHTLGQGNQPQHF	TGTGCCAGCAGCCACACCCTAGGACAGGGCAATCAGCCCCAGCATTTT
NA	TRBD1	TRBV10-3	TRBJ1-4	CAISEDRGTGRLFF	TGTGCCATCAGTGAGGACAGGGGGACGGGGAGACTGTTTTTT
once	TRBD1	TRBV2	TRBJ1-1	CASRQGENTEAFF	TGTGCCAGCCGACAGGGAGAGAACACTGAAGCTTTCTTT
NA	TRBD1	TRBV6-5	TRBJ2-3	CASSYSDRGADTQYF	TGTGCCAGCAGTTACTCGGACAGGGGGGCCGATACGCAGTATTTT
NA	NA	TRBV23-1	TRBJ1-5	CASNSKAKENQPQHF	TGCGCCAGCAATTCAAAAGCGAAGGAGAATCAGCCCCAGCATTTT
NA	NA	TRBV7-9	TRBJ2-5	CASSLVPEETQYF	TGTGCCAGCAGCTTGGTCCCGGAGGAGACCCAGTACTTC
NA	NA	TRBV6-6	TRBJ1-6	CASSYGETPLHF	TGTGCCAGCAGTTACGGGGAGACGCCCCTCCACTTT
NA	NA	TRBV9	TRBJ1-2	CASSVDTGIGGYTF	TGTGCCAGCAGCGTCGATACAGGTATCGGAGGCTACACCTTC
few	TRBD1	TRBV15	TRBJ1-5	CATSRDYRGQGAIQPQHF	TGTGCCACCAGCAGAGATTACAGGGGACAGGGGGCGATTCAGCCCCAGCATTTT
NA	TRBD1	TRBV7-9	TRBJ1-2	CASSPGQYYGYTF	TGTGCCAGCAGTCCGGGACAGTACTATGGCTACACCTTC
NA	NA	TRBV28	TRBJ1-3	CASTTGARSGNTIYF	TGTGCCAGCACAACAGGAGCGAGGTCTGGAAACACCATATATTTT
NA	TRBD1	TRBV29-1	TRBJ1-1	CSVVWDRDLRTEAFF	TGCAGCGTTGTCTGGGACAGGGATTTACGCACTGAAGCTTTCTTT
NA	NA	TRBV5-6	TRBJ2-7	CASSFNPTTYHYEQYF	TGTGCCAGCAGCTTCAATCCCACGACTTACCACTACGAGCAGTACTTC
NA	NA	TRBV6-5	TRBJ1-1	CASSDPRNTEAFF	TGTGCCAGCAGTGATCCCAGGAACACTGAAGCTTTCTTT
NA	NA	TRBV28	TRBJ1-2	CASTTTSYGYTF	TGTGCCAGCACTACCACGAGCTATGGCTACACCTTC
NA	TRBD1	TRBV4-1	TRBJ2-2	CASSHVTGAGELFF	TGCGCCAGCAGCCACGTTACAGGGGCCGGGGAGCTGTTTTTT
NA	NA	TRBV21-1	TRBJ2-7	CASSKVNSRPLSYEQYF	TGTGCCAGCAGCAAAGTGAACAGTCGGCCCCTTTCCTACGAGCAGTACTTC
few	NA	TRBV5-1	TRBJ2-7	CASSPTQGEQYF	TGCGCCAGCAGCCCGACCCAGGGGGAGCAGTACTTC
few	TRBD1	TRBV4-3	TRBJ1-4	CASSQDGGTGGRELFF	TGCGCCAGCAGCCAAGATGGGGGGACAGGGGGGAGGGAACTGTTTTTT
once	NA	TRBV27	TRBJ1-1	CASSLYRGLEAFF	TGTGCCAGCAGTTTATACCGAGGACTTGAAGCTTTCTTT
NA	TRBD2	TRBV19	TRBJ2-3	CASTSGSVTDTQYF	TGTGCCAGTACTAGCGGGAGTGTGACAGATACGCAGTATTTT